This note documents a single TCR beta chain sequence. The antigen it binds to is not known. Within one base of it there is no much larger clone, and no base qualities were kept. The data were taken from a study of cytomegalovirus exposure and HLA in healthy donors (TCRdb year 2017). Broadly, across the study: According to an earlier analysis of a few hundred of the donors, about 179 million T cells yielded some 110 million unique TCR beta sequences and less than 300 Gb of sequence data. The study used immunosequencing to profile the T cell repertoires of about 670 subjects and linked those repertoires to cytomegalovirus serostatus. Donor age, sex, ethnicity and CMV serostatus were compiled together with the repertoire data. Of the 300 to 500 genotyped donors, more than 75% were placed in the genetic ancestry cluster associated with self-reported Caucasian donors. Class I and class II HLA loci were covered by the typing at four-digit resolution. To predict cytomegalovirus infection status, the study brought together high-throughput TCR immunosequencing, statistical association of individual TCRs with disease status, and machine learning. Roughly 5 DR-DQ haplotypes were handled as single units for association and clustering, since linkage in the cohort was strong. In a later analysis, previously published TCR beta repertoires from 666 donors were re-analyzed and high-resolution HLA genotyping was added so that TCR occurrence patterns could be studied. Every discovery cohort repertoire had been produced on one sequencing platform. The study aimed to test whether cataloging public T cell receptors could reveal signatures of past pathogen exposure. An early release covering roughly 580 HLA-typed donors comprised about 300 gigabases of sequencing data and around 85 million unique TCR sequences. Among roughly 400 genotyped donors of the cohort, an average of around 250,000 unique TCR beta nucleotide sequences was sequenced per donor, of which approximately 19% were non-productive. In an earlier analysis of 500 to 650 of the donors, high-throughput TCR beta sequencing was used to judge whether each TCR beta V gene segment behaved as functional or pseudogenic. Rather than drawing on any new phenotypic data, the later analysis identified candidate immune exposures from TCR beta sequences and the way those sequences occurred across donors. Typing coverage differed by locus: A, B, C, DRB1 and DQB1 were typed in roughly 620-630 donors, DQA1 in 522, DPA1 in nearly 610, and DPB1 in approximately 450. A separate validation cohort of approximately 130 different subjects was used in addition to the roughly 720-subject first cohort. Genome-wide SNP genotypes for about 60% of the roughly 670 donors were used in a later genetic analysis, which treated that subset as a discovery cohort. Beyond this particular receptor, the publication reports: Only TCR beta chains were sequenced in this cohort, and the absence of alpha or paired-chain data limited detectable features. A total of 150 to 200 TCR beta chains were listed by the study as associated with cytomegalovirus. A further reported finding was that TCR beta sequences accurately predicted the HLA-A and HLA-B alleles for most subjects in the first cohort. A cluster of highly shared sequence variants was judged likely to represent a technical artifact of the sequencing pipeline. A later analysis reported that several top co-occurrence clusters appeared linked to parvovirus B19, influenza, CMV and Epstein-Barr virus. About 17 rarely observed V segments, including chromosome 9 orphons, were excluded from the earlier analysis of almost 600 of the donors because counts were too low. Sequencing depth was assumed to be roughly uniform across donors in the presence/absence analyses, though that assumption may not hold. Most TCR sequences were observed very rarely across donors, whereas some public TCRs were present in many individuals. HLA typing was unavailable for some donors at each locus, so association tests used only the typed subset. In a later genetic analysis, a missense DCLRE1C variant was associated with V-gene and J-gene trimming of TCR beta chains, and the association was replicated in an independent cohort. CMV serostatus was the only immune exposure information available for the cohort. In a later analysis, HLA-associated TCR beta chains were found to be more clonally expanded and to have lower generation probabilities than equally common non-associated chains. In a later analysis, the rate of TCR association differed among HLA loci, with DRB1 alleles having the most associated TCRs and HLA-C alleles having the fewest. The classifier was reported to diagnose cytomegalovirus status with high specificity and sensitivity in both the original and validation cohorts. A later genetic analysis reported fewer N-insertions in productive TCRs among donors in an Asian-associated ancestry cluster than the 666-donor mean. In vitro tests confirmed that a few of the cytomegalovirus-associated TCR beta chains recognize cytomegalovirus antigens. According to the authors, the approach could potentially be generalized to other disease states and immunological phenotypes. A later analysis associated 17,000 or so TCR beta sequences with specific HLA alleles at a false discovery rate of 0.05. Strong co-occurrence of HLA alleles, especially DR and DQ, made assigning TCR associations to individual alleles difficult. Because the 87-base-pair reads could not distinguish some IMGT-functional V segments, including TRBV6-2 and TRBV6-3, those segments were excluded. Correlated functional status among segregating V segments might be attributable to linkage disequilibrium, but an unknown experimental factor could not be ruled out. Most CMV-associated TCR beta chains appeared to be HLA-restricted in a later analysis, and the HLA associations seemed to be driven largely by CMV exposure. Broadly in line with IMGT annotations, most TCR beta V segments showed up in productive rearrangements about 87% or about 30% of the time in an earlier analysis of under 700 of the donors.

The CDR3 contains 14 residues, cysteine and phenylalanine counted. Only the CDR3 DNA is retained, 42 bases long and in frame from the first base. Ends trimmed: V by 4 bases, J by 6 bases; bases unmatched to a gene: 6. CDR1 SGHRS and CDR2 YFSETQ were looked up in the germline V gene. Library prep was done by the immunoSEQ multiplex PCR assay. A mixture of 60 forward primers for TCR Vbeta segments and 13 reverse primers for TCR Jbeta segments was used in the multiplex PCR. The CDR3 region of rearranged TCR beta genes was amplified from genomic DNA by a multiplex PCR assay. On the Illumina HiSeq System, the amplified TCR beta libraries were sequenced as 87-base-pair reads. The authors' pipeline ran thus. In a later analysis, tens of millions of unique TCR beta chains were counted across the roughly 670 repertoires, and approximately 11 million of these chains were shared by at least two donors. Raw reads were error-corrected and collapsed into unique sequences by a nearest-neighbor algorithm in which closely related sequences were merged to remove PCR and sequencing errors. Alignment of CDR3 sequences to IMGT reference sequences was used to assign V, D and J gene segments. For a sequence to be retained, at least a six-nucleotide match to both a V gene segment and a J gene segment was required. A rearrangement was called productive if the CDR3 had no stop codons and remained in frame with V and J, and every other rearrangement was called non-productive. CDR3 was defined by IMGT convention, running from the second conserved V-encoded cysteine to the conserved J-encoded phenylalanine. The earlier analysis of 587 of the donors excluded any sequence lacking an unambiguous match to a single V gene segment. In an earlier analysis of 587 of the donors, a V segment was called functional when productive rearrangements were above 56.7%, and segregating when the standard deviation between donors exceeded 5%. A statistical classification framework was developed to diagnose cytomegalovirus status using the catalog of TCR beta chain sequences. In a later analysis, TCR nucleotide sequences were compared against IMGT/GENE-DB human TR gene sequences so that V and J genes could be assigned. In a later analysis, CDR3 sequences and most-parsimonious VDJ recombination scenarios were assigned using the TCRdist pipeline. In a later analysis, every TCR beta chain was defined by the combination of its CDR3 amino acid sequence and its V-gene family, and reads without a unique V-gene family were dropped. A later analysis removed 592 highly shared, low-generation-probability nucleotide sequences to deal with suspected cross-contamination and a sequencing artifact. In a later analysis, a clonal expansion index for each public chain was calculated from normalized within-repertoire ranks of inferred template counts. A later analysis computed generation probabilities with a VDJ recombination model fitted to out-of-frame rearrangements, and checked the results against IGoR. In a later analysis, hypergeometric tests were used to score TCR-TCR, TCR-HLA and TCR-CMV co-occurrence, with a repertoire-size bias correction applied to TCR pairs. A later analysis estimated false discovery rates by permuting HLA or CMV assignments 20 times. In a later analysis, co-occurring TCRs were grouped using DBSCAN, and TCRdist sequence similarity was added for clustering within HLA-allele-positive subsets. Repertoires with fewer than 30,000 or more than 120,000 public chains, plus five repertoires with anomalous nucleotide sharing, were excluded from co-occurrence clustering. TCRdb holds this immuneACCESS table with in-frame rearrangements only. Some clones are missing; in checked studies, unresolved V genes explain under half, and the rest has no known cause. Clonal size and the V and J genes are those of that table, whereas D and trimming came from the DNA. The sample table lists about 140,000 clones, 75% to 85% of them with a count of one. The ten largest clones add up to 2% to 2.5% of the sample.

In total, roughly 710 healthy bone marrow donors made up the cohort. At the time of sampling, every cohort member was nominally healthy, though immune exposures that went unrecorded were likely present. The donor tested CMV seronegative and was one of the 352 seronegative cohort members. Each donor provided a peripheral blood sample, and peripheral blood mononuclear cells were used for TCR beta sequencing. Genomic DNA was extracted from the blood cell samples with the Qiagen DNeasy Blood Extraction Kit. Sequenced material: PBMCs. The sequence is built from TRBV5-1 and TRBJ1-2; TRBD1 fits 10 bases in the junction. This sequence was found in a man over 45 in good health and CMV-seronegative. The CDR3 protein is CASSLTGGENGYTF. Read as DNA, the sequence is TGCGCCAGCAGCCTGACAGGGGGCGAGAATGGCTACACCTTC.